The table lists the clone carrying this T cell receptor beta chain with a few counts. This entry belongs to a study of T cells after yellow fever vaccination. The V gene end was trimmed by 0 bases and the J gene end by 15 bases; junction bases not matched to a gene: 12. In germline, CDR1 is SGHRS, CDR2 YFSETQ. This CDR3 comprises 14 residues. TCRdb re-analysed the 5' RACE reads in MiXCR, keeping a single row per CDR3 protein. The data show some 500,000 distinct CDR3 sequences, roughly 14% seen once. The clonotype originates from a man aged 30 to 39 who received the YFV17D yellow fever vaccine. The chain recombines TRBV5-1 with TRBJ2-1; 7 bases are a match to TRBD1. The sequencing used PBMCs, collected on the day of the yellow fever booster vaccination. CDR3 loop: CASSLEEGALKAFF. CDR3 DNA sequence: TGCGCCAGCAGCTTGGAAGAGGGGGCTTTGAAGGCGTTCTTC.